This T cell receptor beta chain was retrieved from a study of PD-L1 blockade in urothelial cancer. Germline V CDR1 and CDR2: SGHRS, YFSETQ. The junction had 3 bases not matched to a gene; V was cut back by 3 bases and J by 4 bases. This CDR3 region has 14 residues. Assay used: immunoSEQ multiplex PCR; TCRdb lists only in-frame clones, some missing. The data hold around 120,000 clones, with approximately 85% observed a single time. V is TRBV5-1 and J is TRBJ2-3, with 9 positions matching TRBD1. The source of this sequence is a man in his forties or fifties with urothelial cancer. The starting material was PBMCs, obtained around atezolizumab (anti-PD-L1) treatment. The CDR3 DNA sequence: TGCGCCAGCAGCTACGGGACAGGGCCAGATACGCAGTATTTT. It encodes CASSYGTGPDTQYF. The full variable domain, rest sourced from reference TRBV5-1 and TRBJ2-3, is KAGVTQTPRYLIKTRGQQVTLSCSPISGHRSVSWYQQTPGQGLQFLFEYFSETQRNKGNFPGRFSGRQFSNSRSEMNVSTLELGDSALYLCASSYGTGPDTQYFGPGTRLTVL.